The rows below give T cell receptor beta chains drawn from one sample of a study of T cell changes during pregnancy in multiple sclerosis. Method: immunoSEQ multiplex PCR; TCRdb's copy keeps in-frame clones and lacks some. Of 80,000 to 130,000 clones listed, 85% to 95% were seen once; the top ten hold 1% to 1.5%. Sequenced material: peripheral blood, taken in the second trimester of pregnancy. The source of these receptors is a female donor with multiple sclerosis, enrolled in a pregnancy study. Each CDR3 is given without its conserved first and last residue.

j_gene,v_gene,CDR3aa
TRBJ2-1,TRBV6-5,ASSRFVHGGDEQF
TRBJ1-5,TRBV19,ASHSWDRGNQPQH
TRBJ2-2,TRBV11-1,ASSLGQGREDGELF
TRBJ1-2,TRBV15,ATSRGDSPNYGYT
TRBJ2-1,TRBV2,ASRGQINEQF
TRBJ1-1,TRBV23-1,LIRSTEAF
TRBJ2-3,TRBV9,ASSVTEGQGANTRY
TRBJ1-5,TRBV6-4,ASIANFSNQPQH
TRBJ1-2,TRBV6-1,ASTPDRDYGYT
TRBJ2-2,TRBV28,ASSLLVNVNTGELF
TRBJ1-1,TRBV19,ASSSTGKRSPEAF
TRBJ1-5,TRBV27,ASSAYPVGTGGNQPQH
TRBJ1-4,TRBV28,ASSWAATNEKLF
TRBJ1-5,TRBV28,ASSYRGGLGGNQPQH
TRBJ1-4,TRBV28,ASSLLQSREKLF
TRBJ2-2,TRBV14,ASSQDLWGQGDTGELF
TRBJ2-3,TRBV6-4,ASGREIADTQY
TRBJ2-7,TRBV29-1,SVTTGANEQY
TRBJ2-3,TRBV6-7,ARSTRRSPTDTQY
TRBJ1-5,TRBV21-1,ASSKVGTGRMFNQPQH
TRBJ1-2,TRBV5-5,ASSPGGYGYT
TRBJ1-1,TRBV30,AWSVRGYRHTEAF
TRBJ2-7,TRBV5-1,ASSPTGTANYEQY
TRBJ2-1,TRBV11-2,ASSQMGQLAGGAPV
TRBJ2-7,TRBV9,ASSPRGGGDYEQY
TRBJ2-7,TRBV5-4,ASSFIRGQGAGEQY
TRBJ2-5,TRBV10-3,AISESTGTETQY
TRBJ1-1,TRBV11-3,ASSLNGGGVNTEAF
TRBJ2-7,TRBV30,AWSQTGVYEQY
TRBJ2-1,TRBV5-1,ASSLASQTGSYNEQF
TRBJ1-1,TRBV7-9,ASSLKVTGTEAF
TRBJ1-2,TRBV5-1,ASSLWGTVNGYT
TRBJ2-1,TRBV5-1,ASSLDGGRAGGGEQF
TRBJ1-1,TRBV9,ASSASFSAGFKNEAF